A selection of T cell receptor beta chains follows, all from one sample in a study of cytomegalovirus exposure and HLA in healthy donors. Only in-frame clones appear in the TCRdb table, and some are missing; sequencing was by immunoSEQ multiplex PCR. The table includes a few hundred thousand clones, around 80% detected once. The sample taken for sequencing was PBMCs. These receptors were obtained from a girl aged 2 to 9 in good health and CMV-seronegative. Each CDR3 is given with its conserved first and last residue. A D gene is named only where the DNA matches it firmly. Size is omitted from some rows. Given values are once, few, many or a class for expanded clones.

>-|TRBJ2-5|15|TRBD2|TRBV5-1
TGCGCCAGCAGCTTCCTAGCGGGAGCACAAGAGACCCAGTACTTC
CASSFLAGAQETQYF
>-|TRBJ1-1|14|TRBD1|TRBV5-1
TGCGCCAGCAGCTACGTGGACAGGGACACTGAAGCTTTCTTT
CASSYVDRDTEAFF
>-|TRBJ1-4|11|-|TRBV20-1
TGCAGTGCTAGAGTGCAGGGTGAACTGTTTTTT
CSARVQGELFF
>-|TRBJ2-2|15|TRBD1|TRBV6-1
TGTGCCAGCAGTGAGGGGGACAGGGTATCCGGGGAGCTGTTTTTT
CASSEGDRVSGELFF
>once|TRBJ2-1|15|TRBD2|TRBV5-4
TGTGCCAGCAGCTCCGGGACTAGCGGGAGCAATGAGCAGTTCTTC
CASSSGTSGSNEQFF
>-|TRBJ2-3|16|-|TRBV7-9
TGTGCCAGCAGCTACTTAGCGGAATATAGCACAGATACGCAGTATTTT
CASSYLAEYSTDTQYF
>-|TRBJ1-5|14|-|TRBV5-5
TGTGCCAGCAGCTTGGGGGCGAGCAATCAGCCCCAGCATTTT
CASSLGASNQPQHF
>-|TRBJ2-1|13|-|TRBV6-5
TGTGCCAGCAGTTCGTCAGGCTACAATGAGCAGTTCTTC
CASSSSGYNEQFF
>-|TRBJ1-1|16|TRBD1|TRBV19
TGTGCCAGTAGTATTTACGGGACAGGGATGTGGACTGAAGCTTTCTTT
CASSIYGTGMWTEAFF
>-|TRBJ2-7|13|-|TRBV18
TGTGCCAGCTCACCACGTGAGGGAGGCGAGCAGTACTTC
CASSPREGGEQYF
>-|TRBJ2-3|13|TRBD2|TRBV5-6
TGTGCCAGCAGCTTGACTAGCGGAGATACGCAGTATTTT
CASSLTSGDTQYF
>-|TRBJ2-7|16|TRBD2|TRBV7-8
TGTGCCAGCAGCTTAACTAGCGGGTGGCCCCCCTACGAGCAGTACTTC
CASSLTSGWPPYEQYF
>-|TRBJ1-1|17|TRBD1|TRBV19
TGTGCCAGTAGTATGACAGGGAACAGGGCCAAAACTACTGAAGCTTTCTTT
CASSMTGNRAKTTEAFF
>-|TRBJ2-7|14|TRBD1|TRBV27
TGTGCCAGCAGTTTACTCGGACAGGACTACGAGCAGTACTTC
CASSLLGQDYEQYF
>once|TRBJ2-5|18|TRBD2|TRBV7-2
TGTGCCAGCAGCTTTTCTCTCGGAAGCGGGAGTTCTCCAGAGACCCAGTACTTC
CASSFSLGSGSSPETQYF
>-|TRBJ1-1|15|-|TRBV18
TGTGCCAGCTCACTTCAACAGGGTCTGAACACTGAAGCTTTCTTT
CASSLQQGLNTEAFF